Presented here are 22 T cell receptor beta chains from one specimen sequenced in a study of cytomegalovirus exposure and HLA in healthy donors. The method was immunoSEQ multiplex PCR; TCRdb's version includes in-frame clones alone and lacks a portion of them. The sample has roughly 130,000 clones, almost 85% seen once; the top ten hold more than 1.4%. Source material: PBMCs. The receptors originated from a woman aged 25 to 45 in good health and CMV-seronegative.

A few counts support this clone. The chain uses TRBV6-6 and TRBJ2-1, with no clear D. The germline V gene has CDR1 MNHNY and CDR2 SVGAGI (reference sequence). Trimming took 5 bases from V and 2 from J, leaving 13 bases between them. CDR3 size: 15 residues. CDR3 amino acids: CASSPDSEAYNEQFF. Here the CDR3 DNA reads TGTGCCAGCAGTCCAGACTCGGAAGCCTACAATGAGCAGTTCTTC.

V is TRBV25-1 and J is TRBJ2-1; D unclear. Trimming removed 3 bases at V and 4 bases at J, with 7 bases between. CDR3 length: 13 residues. Germline CDR1 and CDR2: MGHDK and SYGVNS. In nucleotides, the CDR3 is TGTGCCAGCAGTGATCTAGTATACAATGAGCAGTTCTTC. It specifies CASSDLVYNEQFF. The whole variable domain, remainder taken from reference TRBV25-1 and TRBJ2-1, is EADIYQTPRYLVIGTGKKITLECSQTMGHDKMYWYQQDPGMELHLIHYSYGVNSTEKGDLSSESTVSRIRTEHFPLTLESARPSHTSQYLCASSDLVYNEQFFGPGTRLTVL.

The rearrangement joins TRBV28 to TRBJ1-1; possibly TRBD1 for D (6 bases). The V end lost 5 bases, the J end lost 1 base, and 17 bases lay between the germline ends. Germline V gene sequence: CDR1 MDHEN, CDR2 SYDVKM. The CDR3 covers 16 residues. The CDR3, as DNA: TGTGCCAGCAGTCCTAATACAGGGTACAAGAACACTGAAGCTTTCTTT. This translates into CASSPNTGYKNTEAFF.

V usage is TRBV9 and J usage is TRBJ1-3, with no clear D. Trimming left V 0 bases short and J 0 bases short, with 4 bases between. CDR3 length: 14 amino acids. Looked up from germline, CDR1 is SGDLS and CDR2 is YYNGEE. DNA for the CDR3: TGTGCCAGCAGCGTAGACTTCTCTGGAAACACCATATATTTT. Protein: CASSVDFSGNTIYF. The whole variable domain, filled in from reference TRBV9 and TRBJ1-3, reads DSGVTQTPKHLITATGQRVTLRCSPRSGDLSVYWYQQSLDQGLQFLIQYYNGEERAKGNILERFSAQQFPDLHSELNLSSLELGDSALYFCASSVDFSGNTIYFGEGSWLTVV.

The chain combines TRBV7-3 with TRBJ2-3; no clear D gene. This CDR3 spans 13 amino acids. Trimming shortened V by 5 bases and J by 3 bases, and 9 bases separated the two germline ends. Looked up from germline, CDR1 is SGHTA and CDR2 is FQGTGA. CDR3 loop: CASSDSRTDTQYF. Here the CDR3 DNA reads TGTGCCAGCAGCGATTCCAGGACAGATACGCAGTATTTT.

The rearrangement joins TRBV6-5 to TRBJ2-7, with TRBD1 identical over 7 bases. CDR3 size: 15 residues. V was clipped by 0 bases and J by 7 bases; unmatched bases: 9. Germline loops: CDR1 MNHEY, CDR2 SVGAGI. This CDR3 reads CASSYSVKGANEQYF. CDR3 sequence (DNA): TGTGCCAGCAGTTACTCGGTTAAGGGGGCGAATGAGCAGTACTTC.

The J gene is TRBJ2-3, the V gene TRBV5-1; D is perhaps TRBD2 (5 bases). V lost 1 base and J lost 3, with 12 bases in between. CDR3 length: 15 residues. CDR1 SGHRS and CDR2 YFSETQ come from the germline V gene. For the CDR3, the DNA is TGCGCCAGCAGCTTGAGGGAGATCCGAACAGATACGCAGTATTTT. This encodes CASSLREIRTDTQYF.

This clone was seen a single time. This chain uses TRBV29-1 with TRBJ2-3, with 9 bases matching TRBD2. This CDR3 is built from 14 residues. Germline CDR1 SQVTM, CDR2 ANQGSEA. The trim removed 7 bases at V and 1 base at J, leaving 6 bases unmatched. The CDR3 DNA reads TGCAGCGGGGGGGGGACTAGCCGCACAGATACGCAGTATTTT. Protein product: CSGGGTSRTDTQYF.

This sequence joins TRBV19 and TRBJ2-7; TRBD1 is a possible D gene (6 bases). The CDR3 loop spans 14 amino acids. The germline CDR1 and CDR2 sequences are LNHDA and SQIVND (reference sequence). Trimming took 4 bases from V and 1 from J, leaving 11 bases between them. DNA of the CDR3: TGTGCCAGTAGTACGACGGGACAATCCTACGAGCAGTACTTC. Translating gives CASSTTGQSYEQYF.

The CDR3 is CASSPRLAGSQETQYF. The CDR3 region has the DNA TGTGCCAGCAGCCCTAGACTAGCGGGGAGCCAAGAGACCCAGTACTTC. The chain has TRBV4-2 and TRBJ2-5, with TRBD2 identical over 11 bases. The germline V gene has CDR1 LGHNA and CDR2 YNFKEQ. This CDR3 contains 16 residues. Trimming cost V 4 bases and J 1 base; bases outside gene matches: 5.

V and J are TRBV27 and TRBJ1-2; a weak D match, TRBD1 (6 bases). Trimming pared 3 bases from V and 4 bases from J, leaving 9 bases between. The CDR3 extends over 13 amino acids. Germline V lookup: CDR1 MNHEY, CDR2 SMNVEV (reference sequence). The CDR3 loop is CASSFGQSYGYTF. The CDR3, as DNA: TGTGCCAGCAGTTTCGGACAGAGCTATGGCTACACCTTC.

V usage is TRBV5-1 and J usage is TRBJ1-1, with D tentatively TRBD1 (5 bases). This CDR3 comprises 14 residues. Germline values: CDR1 SGHRS, CDR2 YFSETQ. V was clipped by 0 bases and J by 5 bases, with 11 bases between them. The DNA for the CDR3 is TGCGCCAGCAGCTTGGAAATAGGGGATACTGAAGCTTTCTTT. Translated: CASSLEIGDTEAFF.

This clone was counted between two and nine times. The chain combines TRBV2 with TRBJ1-6; the match to TRBD1 covers 9 bases. V was pared by 3 bases and J by 6 bases, with 3 bases of the junction left unmatched. The CDR3 runs to 15 residues. CDR1 is SNHLY, CDR2 FYNNEI, per germline. DNA for the CDR3: TGTGCCAGCAGTGAGGACAGGGGAGGTAATTCACCCCTCCACTTT. Protein: CASSEDRGGNSPLHF.

The CDR3 nucleotides read TGTGCCTGCGGACAGGCCGGGGAGCTGTTTTTT. This sequence encodes CACGQAGELFF. The chain recombines TRBV19 with TRBJ2-2, with 7 bases identical to TRBD1. From germline, CDR1 is LNHDA and CDR2 SQIVND (reference sequence). The CDR3 totals 11 residues. After removal of 11 bases from V and 6 bases from J, the junction contained 3 bases not matched to a gene.

This clone was counted a single time. The V and J genes are TRBV5-8 and TRBJ1-1, with D possibly matching TRBD1 (5 bases). CDR3 length: 14 amino acids. Germline values: CDR1 SGHTS, CDR2 YDEGEE. V gave up 6 bases and J gave up 4 bases, with 16 bases separating them. CDR3: CASTKGQGFTEAFF. For the CDR3, the DNA is TGTGCCAGCACCAAAGGCCAGGGCTTCACTGAAGCTTTCTTT.

The chain is built from TRBV10-3 and TRBJ2-3; possibly TRBD1 for D (6 bases). This CDR3 contains 16 residues. Between the trimmed V and J ends, which lost 5 bases and 2 bases, there was a span of 17 bases. Germline CDR1 and CDR2: ENHRY and SYGVKD. The CDR3 sequence: CAISYIGTRSTDTQYF. CDR3 in DNA: TGTGCCATCAGTTATATCGGGACACGGTCCACAGATACGCAGTATTTT.

In the case of this clone: The junction does not match germline at one end; this may be a read error. V gene TRBV2 combines with J gene TRBJ1-1; 9 positions agree with TRBD1. The germline V gene encodes CDR1 SNHLY and CDR2 FYNNEI. The CDR3 spans 16 residues. The chain's CDR3 is CASREDRGGMNTEAFF. The DNA of the CDR3 is TGTGCCAGCAGGGAAGACAGGGGGGGAATGAACACTGAAGCTTTCTTT. The variable domain in full, with the rest retrieved from reference TRBV2 and TRBJ1-1, is EPEVTQTPSHQVTQMGQEVILRCVPISNHLYFYWYRQILGQKVEFLVSFYNNEISEKSEIFDDQFSVERPDGSNFTLKIRSTKLEDSAMYFCASREDRGGMNTEAFFGQGTRLTVV.

The chain joins TRBV7-9 to TRBJ1-2; tentatively, D is TRBD1 (5 bases). The germline gives CDR1 SEHNR, CDR2 FQNEAQ (reference sequence). V was shortened by 2 bases and J by 2 bases, with 15 bases between the two germline ends. There are 16 residues in the CDR3. The chain's CDR3 is CASSLNLVDTNYGYTF. CDR3 bases: TGTGCCAGCAGCTTAAATTTAGTGGACACCAACTATGGCTACACCTTC. The whole variable domain, filled in from reference TRBV7-9 and TRBJ1-2, reads DTGVSQNPRHKITKRGQNVTFRCDPISEHNRLYWYRQTLGQGPEFLTYFQNEAQLEKSRLLSDRFSAERPKGSFSTLEIQRTEQGDSAMYLCASSLNLVDTNYGYTFGSGTRLTVV.

In its sample, this clone ranks as medium-sized. The chain couples TRBV28 to TRBJ2-7, with D maybe TRBD1 (6 bases). CDR1 and CDR2 from the germline V gene are MDHEN and SYDVKM. CDR3 length: 14 amino acids. With 5 bases removed from V and 5 bases from J, the gap between germline ends came to 16 bases. Here the CDR3 reads CASSPPGEVNEQYF. The CDR3 DNA follows: TGTGCCAGCAGTCCCCCAGGGGAAGTGAACGAGCAGTACTTC.

The chain employs TRBV5-6 and TRBJ1-5, with a possible D match to TRBD1 (5 bases). V shed 2 bases and J shed 3 bases, with 12 bases lying between them. Germline-derived CDR1 and CDR2 are SGHDT and YYEEEE. This CDR3 is 15 amino acids long. The CDR3 sequence: CASSFWGLVNQPQHF. For the CDR3, the DNA is TGTGCCAGCAGCTTCTGGGGCCTGGTCAATCAGCCCCAGCATTTT.

The rearrangement links TRBV5-1 to TRBJ2-7, with 7 bases aligning to TRBD1. The CDR3 spans 13 residues. Unmatched junction bases numbered 5, after V lost 3 bases and J lost 5 bases. Looked up from germline, CDR1 is SGHRS and CDR2 is YFSETQ. In DNA form, the CDR3 reads TGCGCCAGCAGCTCGATACAGGGGAACGAGCAGTACTTC. Protein sequence: CASSSIQGNEQYF.

V and J are TRBV5-5 and TRBJ2-2, with TRBD1 matching 7 bases. CDR3 length: 16 residues. In germline, CDR1 is SGHKS, CDR2 YYEKEE (reference sequence). V shed 5 bases and J 2 bases; nucleotides not matched to a gene: 9. DNA of the CDR3: TGTGCCAGCAGACGTAACAGGGGATTTAACACCGGGGAGCTGTTTTTT. It specifies CASRRNRGFNTGELFF. Complete variable domain (other parts from reference TRBV5-5 and TRBJ2-2): DAGVTQSPTHLIKTRGQQVTLRCSPISGHKSVSWYQQVLGQGPQFIFQYYEKEERGRGNFPDRFSARQFPNYSSELNVNALLLGDSALYLCASRRNRGFNTGELFFGEGSRLTVL.